This paragraph covers one TCR beta chain sequence. CDR3 length: 14 amino acids. V gave up 5 bases and J gave up 4 bases; unmatched junction bases: 2. Per germline, CDR1 MNHEY and CDR2 SVGEGT. One entry per CDR3 protein results from TCRdb running MiXCR on the PCR reads. The data show fewer than 15,000 distinct CDR3 sequences, 51% seen once. This record comes from a study of tumor-infiltrating lymphocytes in oesophageal squamous cell carcinoma. The sample consisted of blood. The TCR originated in a female donor with esophageal squamous cell carcinoma. The chain is built from TRBV6-2 or TRBV6-3 and TRBJ1-5; 10 bases match TRBD1. CDR3 nucleotides: TGTGCCAGCAGTCGGACAGGGGGTAATCAGCCCCAGCATTTT. Protein sequence: CASSRTGGNQPQHF.